The 24 T cell receptor beta chains presented below share a single source sample, sequenced in a study of cytomegalovirus exposure and HLA in healthy donors (dated by TCRdb to about 2017). The library relied on the immunoSEQ multiplex PCR assay. Drawn from immuneACCESS, this table holds only the in-frame rearrangements with V and J called that TCRdb kept. Clones are partly lost; checked studies trace under half to an unresolved V gene and leave the rest unexplained. Here the sample has over 150,000 clones; about 86% occur a single time. Clones ranked in the top ten supply 20% to 25% of the sample. Source material: PBMCs. These receptors all come from a man between 18 and 29 years old in good health and CMV-seropositive.

The chain is built from TRBV7-2 and TRBJ2-7; 8 bases agree with TRBD1. CDR3 size: 13 residues. Trimming removed 4 bases from V and 2 bases from J; junction bases left unmatched: 1. Germline assignment: CDR1 SGHTA and CDR2 FQGNSA. DNA for the CDR3: TGTGCCAGCAGCTCACAGGGGGCCTACGAGCAGTACTTC. It is translated as CASSSQGAYEQYF.

As DNA, the CDR3 is TGTGCCAGCAGCTTCTCAAGTCAGGTCTATGGCTACACCTTC. This sequence encodes CASSFSSQVYGYTF. The chain joins TRBV7-2 to TRBJ1-2; D is undetermined. This CDR3 region has 14 residues. The V end lost 3 bases, the J end lost 4 bases, and 12 bases lay between the germline ends. Germline assignment: CDR1 SGHTA and CDR2 FQGNSA.

The chain uses TRBV7-3 and TRBJ1-1, with D perhaps matching TRBD1 (5 bases). Trimming cost V 0 bases and J 5 bases, with 13 bases left between them. CDR1 is SGHTA and CDR2 is FQGTGA in the germline V gene. This CDR3 has 15 residues. The CDR3: CASSLTGAGGTEAFF. The DNA for the CDR3 is TGTGCCAGCAGCTTAACGGGCGCCGGGGGAACTGAAGCTTTCTTT.

This clone was found a few times. V usage is TRBV7-9 and J usage is TRBJ1-2, with D hard to call. Germline V CDR1 and CDR2: SEHNR, FQNEAQ (reference sequence). The CDR3 extends over 13 amino acids. The germline V and J ends were trimmed by 5 bases and 0 bases, with 7 bases remaining between them. CDR3 DNA: TGTGCCAGCAGCACACAAGCTAACTATGGCTACACCTTC. Amino acid sequence: CASSTQANYGYTF.

The chain carries TRBV6-5 and TRBJ1-4; D gene uncertain. With 5 bases removed from V and 0 bases from J, the gap between germline ends came to 10 bases. This CDR3 is built from 15 residues. Germline CDR1 and CDR2: MNHEY and SVGAGI. In DNA form, the CDR3 reads TGTGCCAGCAGTCAACAGAGAGCAACTAATGAAAAACTGTTTTTT. It translates to CASSQQRATNEKLFF.

The genes are TRBV11-2 and TRBJ1-1, with D possibly matching TRBD1 (5 bases). Germline assignment: CDR1 SGHAT and CDR2 FQNNGV. Trimming shortened V by 4 bases and J by 4 bases, and 16 bases separated the two germline ends. The CDR3 has 15 residues. The CDR3 region has the DNA TGTGCCAGCAGCTCACAACGACAGCCGCGCACTGAAGCTTTCTTT. The encoded protein is CASSSQRQPRTEAFF.

CDR3 DNA sequence: TGCAGCGTCGCTGAACGGGGGGGATCCTCCTACGAGCAGTACTTC. It encodes CSVAERGGSSYEQYF. The V gene is TRBV29-1, the J gene TRBJ2-7; 8 nucleotides agree with TRBD2. CDR3 length: 15 amino acids. The V gene's germline CDR1 is SQVTM and CDR2 ANQGSEA. Unmatched junction bases numbered 10, after V lost 6 bases and J lost 0 bases.

The V call is TRBV18, the J call TRBJ1-3; D gene uncertain. This CDR3 has 16 residues. Germline V gives CDR1 KGHSH, CDR2 LQKENI. Trimming stripped 0 bases from V and 4 bases from J, with 13 bases between. The CDR3 sequence: CASSPPGRTAGNTIYF. The CDR3, as DNA: TGTGCCAGCTCACCACCGGGCAGAACCGCCGGAAACACCATATATTTT.

The chain links TRBV18 to TRBJ1-5; a weak D match, TRBD1 (6 bases). The germline V gene has CDR1 KGHSH and CDR2 LQKENI. The CDR3 contains 16 residues. V was trimmed by 6 bases and J by 1 base, leaving 16 bases between them. The CDR3 DNA sequence: TGTGCCAGCTCCCAAGGGGGGGGATTCAGCAATCAGCCCCAGCATTTT. Translated: CASSQGGGFSNQPQHF.

This chain's CDR3 is CASSLELTGISYEQYF. The CDR3 DNA reads TGCGCCAGCAGCCTGGAGCTGACAGGGATCTCCTACGAGCAGTACTTC. The genes are TRBV5-1 and TRBJ2-7; 7 bases map to TRBD1. Germline V gene data show CDR1 as SGHRS and CDR2 as YFSETQ. This CDR3 has 16 residues. Trimming cost V 4 bases and J 0 bases; bases outside gene matches: 10.

V and J are TRBV7-2 and TRBJ1-3; D is perhaps TRBD1 (6 bases). Looked up from germline, CDR1 is SGHTA and CDR2 is FQGNSA. The CDR3 totals 15 residues. V shed 6 bases and J shed 0 bases, with 12 bases lying between them. The CDR3 is CASRPGVLSGNTIYF. CDR3 in DNA: TGTGCCAGCAGACCAGGGGTCCTCTCTGGAAACACCATATATTTT.

The V call is TRBV27, the J call TRBJ2-6; 8 bases line up with TRBD1. V dropped 4 bases and J dropped 2; count of bases not matched to a gene: 4. CDR1 is MNHEY and CDR2 is SMNVEV in the germline V gene (reference sequence). The CDR3 is 16 amino acids. The CDR3 DNA reads as TGTGCCAGCAGTTCCGACAGGGGTACTGGGGCCAACGTCCTGACTTTC. Its protein product is CASSSDRGTGANVLTF.

CDR3 DNA sequence: TGCGCCAGCAGTGGTGGCAGGGACTGGGTCTCCTACGAGCAGTACTTC. It yields the protein CASSGGRDWVSYEQYF. J is TRBJ2-7 and V is TRBV10-2; possible D gene TRBD2, 6 bases. V was cut by 4 bases and J by 0 bases, with 16 bases left in between. CDR3 length: 16 residues. Germline V gene sequence: CDR1 WSHSY, CDR2 SAAADI.

The rearrangement joins TRBV5-6 to TRBJ2-7; 8 bases match TRBD1. Germline values: CDR1 SGHDT, CDR2 YYEEEE. This CDR3 is built from 14 residues. V lost 5 bases, J lost 3 bases, and 7 bases stayed unmatched. For the CDR3, the DNA is TGTGCCAGCAGTTCCGGGACAGGTGTCTACGAGCAGTACTTC. It translates to CASSSGTGVYEQYF.

This chain uses TRBV5-1 with TRBJ1-1; D call uncertain. Germline V gene sequence: CDR1 SGHRS, CDR2 YFSETQ. Trimming removed 0 bases at V and 1 base at J, with 10 bases between. This CDR3 region has 15 residues. The CDR3 bases are TGCGCCAGCAGCTTGGTCGGGTACGAGAACACTGAAGCTTTCTTT. Residues: CASSLVGYENTEAFF.

This chain connects TRBV14 to TRBJ2-7; tentatively, D is TRBD1 (5 bases). CDR1 is SGHDN and CDR2 is FVKESK in the germline V gene. V dropped 3 bases and J dropped 3 bases, with 12 bases sitting between them. The CDR3 has 14 residues. The CDR3 DNA reads TGTGCCAGCAGCCATTTGACAGACTTCTACGAGCAGTACTTC. Amino acid sequence: CASSHLTDFYEQYF. Full variable domain (outside the CDR3, taken from reference TRBV14 and TRBJ2-7): EAGVTQFPSHSVIEKGQTVTLRCDPISGHDNLYWYRRVMGKEIKFLLHFVKESKQDESGMPNNRFLAERTGGTYSTLKVQPAELEDSGVYFCASSHLTDFYEQYFGPGTRLTVT.

This clone was recorded a few times. The rearrangement joins TRBV2 to TRBJ1-2; 9 bases are shared with TRBD1. The CDR3 length is 14 residues. CDR1 and CDR2 (germline): SNHLY, FYNNEI. Trimming at V came to 5 bases and at J to 4 bases, leaving 5 bases not matched to a gene. CDR3 protein: CASSSEDRGYGYTF. The CDR3 DNA is TGTGCCAGCAGTTCCGAGGACAGGGGCTATGGCTACACCTTC.

Here the CDR3 reads CASSGQGSGANVLTF. Written as DNA, the CDR3 is TGTGCCAGCAGTGGACAGGGATCTGGGGCCAACGTCCTGACTTTC. This chain uses TRBV25-1 with TRBJ2-6, with 7 bases matching TRBD1. The CDR3 has 15 amino acids. The junction had 1 base not matched to a gene; V was cut back by 4 bases and J by 1 base. The germline V gene encodes CDR1 MGHDK and CDR2 SYGVNS.

The chain employs TRBV19 and TRBJ2-6; TRBD1 is a possible D gene (5 bases). The CDR3 consists of 15 residues. Germline loops: CDR1 LNHDA, CDR2 SQIVND (reference sequence). V shed 8 bases and J shed 5 bases, with 16 bases lying between them. The CDR3 loop is CASSGTGDWANVLTF. In DNA, the CDR3 is TGTGCCAGTTCCGGAACAGGAGATTGGGCCAACGTCCTGACTTTC. The full variable domain, completed using reference TRBV19 and TRBJ2-6, is DGGITQSPKYLFRKEGQNVTLSCEQNLNHDAMYWYRQDPGQGLRLIYYSQIVNDFQKGDIAEGYSVSREKKESFPLTVTSAQKNPTAFYLCASSGTGDWANVLTFGAGSRLTVL.

This chain links TRBV6-5 with TRBJ1-1; D remains ambiguous. V gave up 8 bases and J gave up 2 bases, with 18 bases separating them. Germline lookup yields CDR1 MNHEY and CDR2 SVGAGI. This CDR3 region has 15 residues. CDR3 residues: CASAERSSPNTEAFF. The CDR3 DNA sequence: TGTGCCAGCGCCGAGCGGTCGTCCCCCAACACTGAAGCTTTCTTT.

The chain links TRBV7-8 to TRBJ2-3, with a tentative D call TRBD2 (6 bases). This CDR3 has 14 residues. The germline V and J ends were trimmed by 5 bases and 0 bases, with 9 bases remaining between them. CDR1 is SGHVS, CDR2 FQNEAQ, per germline. CDR3 nucleotides: TGTGCCAGCAGCATCGGAGGGAGCACAGATACGCAGTATTTT. It codes for CASSIGGSTDTQYF.

The chain joins TRBV4-2 to TRBJ2-7; 11 bases agree with TRBD2. This CDR3 comprises 19 residues. Germline assignment: CDR1 LGHNA and CDR2 YNFKEQ. Losses at the gene ends were 0 bases for V and 5 bases for J; bases not matched to a gene: 15. The CDR3 sequence is CASSQDSVGTTSGSNEQYF. As DNA, the CDR3 is TGTGCCAGCAGCCAAGATTCGGTGGGTACTACTAGCGGGAGTAACGAGCAGTACTTC.

The gene calls are TRBV7-2 and TRBJ1-3; a possible D gene is TRBD1 (5 bases). Germline V lookup: CDR1 SGHTA, CDR2 FQGNSA. The V end lost 5 bases, the J end lost 9 bases, and 20 bases lay between the germline ends. The CDR3 length is 15 residues. The CDR3 sequence is CASSPETGPYSTIYF. The DNA of the CDR3 is TGTGCCAGCAGCCCGGAAACAGGACCTTATAGCACCATATATTTT.

V and J are TRBV4-1 and TRBJ2-6, with a weak D call TRBD1 (6 bases). Trimming removed 2 bases from V and 1 base from J, with 6 bases in between. The CDR3 runs 15 residues. The germline V gene encodes CDR1 MGHRA and CDR2 YSYEKL. CDR3 DNA: TGCGCCAGCAGCCAAACAGGGTCTGGGGCCAACGTCCTGACTTTC. It specifies CASSQTGSGANVLTF.